This entry lists 3 T cell receptor beta chains sequenced from one sample in a study of breast tumors, draining lymph nodes, adjacent tissues. TCRdb called the multiplex PCR reads again in MiXCR, with one record for every CDR3 protein. The top ten clones hold about 1.4% of a sample with about 230,000 distinct CDR3 sequences, approximately 29% of them seen once. Axillary draining lymph nodes of breast cancer patients supplied the node samples. Sequencing was carried out using axillary lymph node tissue. The receptor source for this set is a female donor with breast cancer. Some clones in this sample may be carry-over from other donors' samples.

This clonotype was recorded many times. The V call is TRBV7-3, the J call TRBJ2-7; no definite D call. Trimming took off 2 bases at V and 6 bases at J, with 11 bases between the two ends. The V gene's germline CDR1 is SGHTA and CDR2 FQGTGA. This CDR3 is 13 amino acids long. As DNA, the CDR3 is TGTGCCAGCAGCTTAGGGCCCGGTGGCGAGCAGTACTTC. It codes for CASSLGPGGEQYF.

The V and J genes are TRBV20-1 and TRBJ2-5; 8 bases are a match to TRBD2. After removal of 0 bases from V and 3 bases from J, the junction contained 6 bases not matched to a gene. CDR3 length: 15 amino acids. Germline-derived CDR1 and CDR2 are DFQATT and SNEGSKA (reference sequence). The CDR3 nucleotides read TGCAGTGCTAGAGATCGGGGGGGATGGGAAGAGACCCAGTACTTC. It codes for CSARDRGGWEETQYF.

There are many counts of this clonotype. An end of the junction differs from the germline gene, which may be a read error. CDR3 region: CAWSVEGGVLF. CDR3 coding DNA: TGTGCCTGGAGTGTTGAGGGGGGAGTGCTCTTC. V is TRBV30 and J is TRBJ2-7, with D perhaps TRBD1 or TRBD2 (6 bases each). This CDR3 spans 11 amino acids. Germline loops: CDR1 GTSNPN, CDR2 SVGIG (reference sequence).